The next 27 T cell receptor beta chains were all read from a single sample in a study of T cells in Graves' hyperthyroidism and ophthalmopathy. Researchers took RNA transcripts and amplified the TCR beta CDR3 regions from them. Primed by the HTBI set, a first-round RT-PCR was run on the TCR CDR3. In TCRdb, the multiplex PCR reads were re-called with MiXCR into one record per CDR3 protein. The sample comprises approximately 740,000 distinct CDR3 sequences, 14% of which are singletons, and roughly 10% rests with the top ten. Sequenced sample: blood. Every receptor here comes from a woman younger than 35 with Graves' hyperthyroidism.

This chain connects TRBV7-9 to TRBJ2-5, with D possibly TRBD2 on 6 matching bases. Germline loops: CDR1 SEHNR, CDR2 FQNEAQ (reference sequence). With 5 bases removed from V and 3 bases from J, the gap between germline ends came to 16 bases. This CDR3 spans 15 amino acids. CDR3 residues: CASSLGGPTKETQYF. In DNA, the CDR3 is TGTGCCAGCAGCCTCGGGGGTCCCACCAAAGAGACCCAGTACTTC.

With respect to this clonotype: This may come from a read error, since a much larger clone is one base off. The rearrangement uses TRBV6-1 and TRBJ2-7; D not certain. The DNA end favors TRBJ2-1, so the J call may be wrong. This CDR3 contains 14 residues. From germline, CDR1 is MNHNS and CDR2 SASEGT. CDR3 DNA sequence: TGTGCCAGCAGTGAGTCTTTGAGCTCCTACGAGCAGTTCTTC. This sequence encodes CASSESLSSYEQFF.

V and J are TRBV29-1 and TRBJ2-1; TRBD2 aligns across 10 bases. There are 13 residues in the CDR3. The trim removed 7 bases at V and 9 bases at J, leaving 9 bases unmatched. Germline V lookup: CDR1 SQVTM, CDR2 ANQGSEA. This CDR3 is CSAAGTSVVEQFF. The CDR3 bases are TGCAGCGCTGCCGGGACTAGCGTAGTTGAGCAGTTCTTC.

V and J are TRBV7-9 and TRBJ1-3; D gene ambiguous. CDR1 SEHNR and CDR2 FQNEAQ come from the germline V gene (reference sequence). Trimming cost V 2 bases and J 2 bases, with 10 bases left between them. This CDR3 region has 15 residues. CDR3 in DNA: TGTGCCAGCAGCTTAAGGGATTCCCCTGGAAACACCATATATTTT. Translated, it gives CASSLRDSPGNTIYF.

The table lists this clonotype with many counts. The chain has TRBV6-1 and TRBJ2-7; 9 bases line up with TRBD1. V lost 6 bases to trimming and J lost 3 bases; unmatched junction nucleotides: 6. The CDR3 runs to 14 residues. The germline CDR1 and CDR2 sequences are MNHNS and SASEGT. CDR3 DNA sequence: TGTGCCAGCAGGCCGGGACAGGGAGGCTACGAGCAGTACTTC. It is translated as CASRPGQGGYEQYF.

J is TRBJ2-5 and V is TRBV2, with 14 bases identical to TRBD2. The CDR3 contains 14 residues. Germline V gene data show CDR1 as SNHLY and CDR2 as FYNNEI. V lost 8 bases and J lost 5; bases outside the gene matches: 4. Here the CDR3 reads CASGLAGGWETQYF. The CDR3 nucleotides are TGTGCCAGCGGACTAGCGGGAGGATGGGAGACCCAGTACTTC.

CDR3 DNA: TGTGCCAGCAGTTACCAGACAGGCTTCTCTGGAAACACCATATATTTT. This sequence encodes CASSYQTGFSGNTIYF. The V and J genes are TRBV6-5 and TRBJ1-3, with D possibly TRBD1 on 6 matching bases. The CDR3 extends over 16 amino acids. CDR1 and CDR2 (germline): MNHEY, SVGAGI. V shed 2 bases and J shed 0 bases, with 11 bases lying between them.

This clonotype was seen at least ten times. The CDR3 coding sequence is TGTGCCAGCAGCCCAACGAAGAGGAGGGCCTCATACAATGAGCAGTTCTTC. Residues: CASSPTKRRASYNEQFF. The chain links TRBV7-9 to TRBJ2-1; possibly TRBD2 for D (6 bases). CDR1 is SEHNR and CDR2 is FQNEAQ in the germline V gene (reference sequence). Trimming stripped 5 bases from V and 4 bases from J, with 21 bases between. The CDR3 is made up of 17 amino acids.

This chain uses TRBV6-1 with TRBJ2-2; 9 bases fit TRBD1. Germline CDR1 and CDR2: MNHNS and SASEGT. The CDR3 covers 15 residues. V shed 6 bases and J 7 bases; nucleotides not matched to a gene: 9. CDR3 nucleotide sequence: TGTGCCAGCAGCCCCGGGACAGGGTCGGGCGGGGAGCTGTTTTTT. As protein: CASSPGTGSGGELFF.

This clonotype was recorded a few times. V usage is TRBV4-3 and J usage is TRBJ1-1; maybe TRBD1 (5 bases). V lost 4 bases and J 0 bases, leaving 15 bases between the germline ends. This CDR3 spans 16 amino acids. Germline V gene lookup returns CDR1 LGHNA and CDR2 YSLEER. The DNA of the CDR3 is TGCGCCAGCAGCCTAGGGGCAGGCGGCATGAACACTGAAGCTTTCTTT. Protein product: CASSLGAGGMNTEAFF.

The V gene is TRBV12-3 or TRBV12-4, the J gene TRBJ1-6; no firm D call. The CDR3 contains 13 residues. Between the trimmed V and J ends, which lost 5 bases and 10 bases, there was a span of 12 bases. Here the CDR3 DNA reads TGTGCCAGCAGTCAATCACGGAGGTCACCCCTCCACTTT. Amino acid sequence: CASSQSRRSPLHF.

This clonotype was detected a few times. The V call is TRBV5-1, the J call TRBJ2-5; no firm D call. This CDR3 comprises 13 residues. From germline, CDR1 is SGHRS and CDR2 YFSETQ. Between the trimmed V and J ends, which lost 1 base and 3 bases, there was a span of 7 bases. The DNA of the CDR3 is TGCGCCAGCAGCTTGAGGGCAGAAGAGACCCAGTACTTC. Translation gives CASSLRAEETQYF.

This clonotype was seen a few times. DNA for the CDR3: TGCAGTGCCAGATGGGGACAGGGTGGCGGGGAGCTGTTTTTT. Amino acids: CSARWGQGGGELFF. The V call is TRBV20-1, the J call TRBJ2-2, with 9 bases that match TRBD1. Germline V lookup: CDR1 DFQATT, CDR2 SNEGSKA (reference sequence). Losses at the gene ends were 6 bases for V and 7 bases for J; bases not matched to a gene: 9. This CDR3 has 14 residues.

This clonotype has more than one count but fewer than ten. The V call is TRBV4-1, the J call TRBJ2-1; either TRBD1 or TRBD2 may supply D (6 bases each). Trimming shortened V by 1 base and J by 8 bases, and 18 bases separated the two germline ends. Germline loops: CDR1 MGHRA, CDR2 YSYEKL. The length of the CDR3 is 16 residues. This CDR3 is CASSQVWLAPGDEQFF. CDR3 DNA sequence: TGCGCCAGCAGCCAAGTGTGGCTAGCGCCAGGGGATGAGCAGTTCTTC.

This clonotype was counted many times. This chain joins TRBV6-6 and TRBJ2-1; D remains ambiguous. Germline CDR1 reads MNHNY; CDR2 reads SVGAGI (reference sequence). V lost 0 bases to trimming and J lost 6 bases, with 9 bases between them. The CDR3 length is 14 residues. As DNA, the CDR3 is TGTGCCAGCAGTTACTCGAATTCCGGCAATGAGCAGTTCTTC. This encodes CASSYSNSGNEQFF.

Of note for this clonotype: Likely a read error: the CDR3 ends without its conserved phenylalanine or tryptophan. V is TRBV3-1 and J is TRBJ2-3, with TRBD2 matching 8 bases. The CDR3 is 13 residues long. Germline trimming cut 4 bases from V and 4 bases from J; bases unmatched to any gene: 1. The germline V gene encodes CDR1 LGHDT and CDR2 YNNKEL (reference sequence). CDR3 nucleotides: TGTGCCAGCAGCCGAGCGGGAGCAGATACGCAGTATCTT. Translating it yields CASSRAGADTQYL.

The chain combines TRBV19 with TRBJ2-7, with D possibly being TRBD2 (5 bases). The V and J ends lost 5 bases and 3 bases respectively, with 14 bases between them. There are 14 residues in the CDR3. Germline CDR1 is LNHDA and CDR2 is SQIVND (reference sequence). The CDR3 DNA reads as TGTGCCAGTAGTTCGGGTCTAGGGAGCTACGAGCAGTACTTC. Translating it yields CASSSGLGSYEQYF.

Concerning this clonotype: A much larger clone lies one base from this, so it may be a read error. CDR3 bases: TGTGCCAGCAGCTTGGCGAACTTAGGTACGCAGTATTTT. As protein: CASSLANLGTQYF. The gene calls are TRBV5-8 and TRBJ2-3; D remains unclear. CDR3 length: 13 amino acids. The germline CDR1 and CDR2 sequences are SGHTS and YDEGEE. V lost 0 bases to trimming and J lost 8 bases, with 10 bases between them.

This rearrangement joins TRBV20-1 to TRBJ2-2; 10 nucleotides line up with TRBD2. Looked up from germline, CDR1 is DFQATT and CDR2 is SNEGSKA (reference sequence). The length of the CDR3 is 16 residues. J lost 0 bases, V lost 2 bases, and 3 bases had no gene match. CDR3 in amino acids: CSARLAGEANTGELFF. CDR3 DNA sequence: TGCAGTGCTAGACTAGCGGGAGAGGCGAACACCGGGGAGCTGTTTTTT.

V gene TRBV11-2 combines with J gene TRBJ2-5; TRBD2 agrees at 11 bases. CDR1 is SGHAT and CDR2 is FQNNGV in the germline V gene. The CDR3 has 18 amino acids. V lost 5 bases to trimming and J lost 4 bases; unmatched junction nucleotides: 15. Written as DNA, the CDR3 is TGTGCCAGCAGCACTCCCCGGCTAGCGGGAGGAGGGGTAGAGACCCAGTACTTC. Translation gives CASSTPRLAGGGVETQYF.

This clonotype occurred a few times. V gene TRBV3-1 combines with J gene TRBJ2-1, with a possible D match to TRBD2 (5 bases). CDR3 length: 12 amino acids. V was pared by 5 bases and J by 4 bases, with 6 bases between. Per germline, CDR1 LGHDT and CDR2 YNNKEL (reference sequence). The CDR3 DNA sequence: TGTGCCAGCAGCGACTATTACAATGAGCAGTTCTTC. This sequence encodes CASSDYYNEQFF.

This chain uses TRBV9 with TRBJ2-2; TRBD2 might be the D (5 bases). CDR3 length: 14 amino acids. With 1 base removed from V and 5 bases from J, the gap between germline ends came to 9 bases. CDR1 and CDR2 from the germline V gene are SGDLS and YYNGEE. DNA for the CDR3: TGTGCCAGCAGCGTAAAGGGAGTAACCGGGGAGCTGTTTTTT. As protein: CASSVKGVTGELFF.

This clonotype was found a few times. One end of the junction is discordant with germline, which a read error may explain. The chain combines TRBV5-1 with TRBJ2-7; 8 bases are shared with TRBD1. Per germline, CDR1 SGHRS and CDR2 YFSETQ. The CDR3 has 15 amino acids. The CDR3 loop is CATRQGPPGSFEQYF. DNA of the CDR3: TGCGCCACCCGACAGGGGCCACCTGGATCCTTCGAGCAGTACTTC.

This clonotype was seen only a few times. The rearrangement joins TRBV11-3 to TRBJ1-1; D possibly corresponds to TRBD1 (5 bases). V gave up 5 bases and J gave up 3 bases, with 22 bases separating them. CDR1 is SGHNT, CDR2 YENEEA, per germline. The length of the CDR3 is 17 residues. The CDR3 loop is CASSRSKPGRDDTEAFF. CDR3 nucleotides: TGTGCCAGCAGCCGAAGTAAACCGGGACGGGACGACACTGAAGCTTTCTTT.

The gene calls are TRBV19 and TRBJ2-7, with 9 bases aligning to TRBD1. Germline CDR1 reads LNHDA; CDR2 reads SQIVND (reference sequence). Losses at the gene ends were 0 bases for V and 3 bases for J; bases not matched to a gene: 3. There are 15 residues in the CDR3. Written as DNA, the CDR3 is TGTGCCAGTAGTATAGAACAGGGGGCCTTCTACGAGCAGTACTTC. Protein sequence: CASSIEQGAFYEQYF.

This clonotype came up a few times. The chain couples TRBV6-1 to TRBJ2-3; D remains unclear. V lost 8 bases and J lost 2, with 8 bases in between. This CDR3 contains 12 residues. CDR1 is MNHNS and CDR2 is SASEGT in the germline V gene. The CDR3 here is CASAAPTDTQYF. As DNA, the CDR3 is TGTGCCAGCGCGGCACCCACAGATACGCAGTATTTT.

This clonotype was found many times. The gene calls are TRBV7-7 and TRBJ2-2, with 7 positions matching TRBD2. Looked up from germline, CDR1 is SSHAT and CDR2 is FNYEAQ (reference sequence). V gave up 4 bases and J gave up 2 bases; unmatched junction bases: 4. This CDR3 is 15 amino acids long. The CDR3 region has the DNA TGTGCCAGCAGCTACGCGGGGGTAAACACCGGGGAGCTGTTTTTT. Protein: CASSYAGVNTGELFF. The full variable domain, rest sourced from reference TRBV7-7 and TRBJ2-2, is GAGVSQSPRYKVTKRGQDVTLRCDPISSHATLYWYQQALGQGPEFLTYFNYEAQPDKSGLPSDRFSAERPEGSISTLTIQRTEQRDSAMYRCASSYAGVNTGELFFGEGSRLTVL.